This TCR beta chain was retrieved from a study of siplizumab effects on memory and regulatory T cells. Germline loops: CDR1 SGHRS, CDR2 YFSETQ. The CDR3 runs to 15 residues. V shed 0 bases and J shed 1 base, with 10 bases lying between them. The method was immunoSEQ multiplex PCR; TCRdb's version includes in-frame clones alone and lacks a portion of them. The sample has tens of thousands of clones; more than 85% are singletons. The chain links TRBV5-1 to TRBJ1-1, with TRBD1 as a possible D gene (6 bases). The receptor was isolated from a human donor in good health. Sequencing was done on a sample of CD8+ T cells sorted from blood. The CDR3 DNA follows: TGCGCCAGCAGCTTGGAGGGGGGAAAGAACACTGAAGCTTTCTTT. Translation: CASSLEGGKNTEAFF. The whole variable domain, filled in from reference TRBV5-1 and TRBJ1-1, reads KAGVTQTPRYLIKTRGQQVTLSCSPISGHRSVSWYQQTPGQGLQFLFEYFSETQRNKGNFPGRFSGRQFSNSRSEMNVSTLELGDSALYLCASSLEGGKNTEAFFGQGTRLTVV.